The clone carrying this T cell receptor (beta chain) appeared once. The antigen is unknown. The data were produced by immunoSEQ multiplex PCR, yet TCRdb's version contains in-frame clones alone and is incomplete. The sample lists approximately 140,000 clones, just over 90% seen once, with under 2% in the top ten. This record belongs to a study of T cell responses to AZD1222 COVID-19 vaccine. Study results and caveats: Only 5 or 6 AZD1222 recipients were seropositive at baseline. After two AZD1222 doses, spike-specific TCR breadth and depth rose versus day 0. Most donors were white British and more were female, and clonal diversity was possibly underestimated. Across spike, vaccine-associated CD4 TCRs were found, dominant at 160-218 and 743-854.

V lost 4 bases and J lost 3; bases outside the gene matches: 14. The CDR3 is 18 residues long. From germline, CDR1 is LNHDA and CDR2 SQIVND (reference sequence). Sequences were derived from peripheral blood, sampled on day 0 of AZD1222 vaccination. V gene TRBV19 combines with J gene TRBJ2-7; 11 bases map to TRBD2. This TCR derives from an adult in good health. The CDR3 sequence: CASSTRPLTSGTHYEQYF. The CDR3 region has the DNA TGTGCCAGTAGTACACGGCCGTTGACTAGCGGGACACACTACGAGCAGTACTTC.